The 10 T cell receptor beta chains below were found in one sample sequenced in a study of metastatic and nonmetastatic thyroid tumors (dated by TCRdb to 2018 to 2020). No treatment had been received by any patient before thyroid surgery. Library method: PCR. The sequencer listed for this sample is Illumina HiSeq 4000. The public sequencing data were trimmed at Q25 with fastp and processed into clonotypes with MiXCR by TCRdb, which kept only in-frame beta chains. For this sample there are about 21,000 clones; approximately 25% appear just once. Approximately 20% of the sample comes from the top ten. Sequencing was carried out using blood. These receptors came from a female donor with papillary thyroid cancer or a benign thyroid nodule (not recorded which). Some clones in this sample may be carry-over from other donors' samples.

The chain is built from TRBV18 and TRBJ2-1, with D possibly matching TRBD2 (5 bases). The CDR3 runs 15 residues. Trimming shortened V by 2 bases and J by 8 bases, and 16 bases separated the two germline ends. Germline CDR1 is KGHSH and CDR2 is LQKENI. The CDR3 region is CASSPGDPGRDEQFF. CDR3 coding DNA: TGTGCCAGCTCACCAGGCGACCCGGGAAGGGATGAGCAGTTCTTC. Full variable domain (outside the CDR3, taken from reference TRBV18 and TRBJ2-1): NAGVMQNPRHLVRRRGQEARLRCSPMKGHSHVYWYRQLPEEGLKFMVYLQKENIIDESGMPKERFSAEFPKEGPSILRIQQVVRGDSAAYFCASSPGDPGRDEQFFGPGTRLTVL.

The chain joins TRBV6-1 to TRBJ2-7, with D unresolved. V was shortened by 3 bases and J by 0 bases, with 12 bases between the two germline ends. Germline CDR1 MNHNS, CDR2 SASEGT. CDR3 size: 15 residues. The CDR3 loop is CASSDLFGSSYEQYF. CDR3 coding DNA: TGTGCCAGCAGTGATCTATTCGGAAGCTCCTACGAGCAGTACTTC.

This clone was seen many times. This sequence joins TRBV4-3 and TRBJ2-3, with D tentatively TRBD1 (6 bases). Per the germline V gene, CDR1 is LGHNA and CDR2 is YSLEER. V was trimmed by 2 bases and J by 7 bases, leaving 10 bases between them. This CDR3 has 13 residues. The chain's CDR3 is CASSQRDTYTQYF. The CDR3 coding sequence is TGCGCCAGCAGCCAACGGGACACGTATACGCAGTATTTT.

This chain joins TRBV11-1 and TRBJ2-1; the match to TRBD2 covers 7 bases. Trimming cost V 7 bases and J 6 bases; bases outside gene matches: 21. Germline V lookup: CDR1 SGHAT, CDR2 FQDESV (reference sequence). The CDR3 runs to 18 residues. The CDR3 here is CASIFFDPAGYSFNEQFF. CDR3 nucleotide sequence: TGTGCCAGCATTTTTTTCGATCCAGCGGGATACTCGTTCAATGAGCAGTTCTTC.

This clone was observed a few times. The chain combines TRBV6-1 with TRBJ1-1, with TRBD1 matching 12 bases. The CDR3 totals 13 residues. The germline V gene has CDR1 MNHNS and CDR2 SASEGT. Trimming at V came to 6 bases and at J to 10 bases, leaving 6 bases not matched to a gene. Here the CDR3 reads CASSLGQGARAFF. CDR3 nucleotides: TGTGCCAGCAGCCTGGGACAGGGGGCGAGAGCTTTCTTT.

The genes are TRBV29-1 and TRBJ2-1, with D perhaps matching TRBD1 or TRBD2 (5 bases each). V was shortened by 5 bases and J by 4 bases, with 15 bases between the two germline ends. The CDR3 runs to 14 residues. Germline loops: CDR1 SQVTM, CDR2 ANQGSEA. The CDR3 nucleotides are TGCAGCGTTCTCGGGACCATCCCTTACAATGAGCAGTTCTTC. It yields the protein CSVLGTIPYNEQFF.

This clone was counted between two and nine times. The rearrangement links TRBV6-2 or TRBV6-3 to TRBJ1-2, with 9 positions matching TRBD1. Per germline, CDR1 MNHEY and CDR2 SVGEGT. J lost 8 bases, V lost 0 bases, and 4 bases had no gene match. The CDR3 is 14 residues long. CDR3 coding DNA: TGTGCCAGCAGTTACTCGGGGACAGGGAACGGCTACACCTTC. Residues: CASSYSGTGNGYTF.

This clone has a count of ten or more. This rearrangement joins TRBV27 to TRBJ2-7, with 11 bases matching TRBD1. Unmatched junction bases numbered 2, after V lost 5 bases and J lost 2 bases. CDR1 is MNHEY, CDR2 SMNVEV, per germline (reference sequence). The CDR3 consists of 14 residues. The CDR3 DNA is TGTGCCAGCAGTGGACAGGGGGCGGCCTACGAGCAGTACTTC. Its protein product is CASSGQGAAYEQYF.

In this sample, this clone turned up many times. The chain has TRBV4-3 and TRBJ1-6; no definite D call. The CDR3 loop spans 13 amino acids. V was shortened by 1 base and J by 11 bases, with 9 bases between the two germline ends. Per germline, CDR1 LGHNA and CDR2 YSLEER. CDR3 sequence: CASSQARRAPLHF. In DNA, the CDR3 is TGCGCCAGCAGCCAAGCTCGACGGGCACCCCTCCACTTT.

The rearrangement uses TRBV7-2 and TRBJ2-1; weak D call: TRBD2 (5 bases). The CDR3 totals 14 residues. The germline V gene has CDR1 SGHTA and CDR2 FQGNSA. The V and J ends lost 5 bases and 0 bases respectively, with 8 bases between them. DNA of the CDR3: TGTGCCAGCAGCCTAGGAGGCTCCTACAATGAGCAGTTCTTC. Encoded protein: CASSLGGSYNEQFF. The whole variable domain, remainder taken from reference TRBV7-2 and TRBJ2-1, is GAGVSQSPSNKVTEKGKDVELRCDPISGHTALYWYRQSLGQGLEFLIYFQGNSAPDKSGLPSDRFSAERTGGSVSTLTIQRTQQEDSAVYLCASSLGGSYNEQFFGPGTRLTVL.